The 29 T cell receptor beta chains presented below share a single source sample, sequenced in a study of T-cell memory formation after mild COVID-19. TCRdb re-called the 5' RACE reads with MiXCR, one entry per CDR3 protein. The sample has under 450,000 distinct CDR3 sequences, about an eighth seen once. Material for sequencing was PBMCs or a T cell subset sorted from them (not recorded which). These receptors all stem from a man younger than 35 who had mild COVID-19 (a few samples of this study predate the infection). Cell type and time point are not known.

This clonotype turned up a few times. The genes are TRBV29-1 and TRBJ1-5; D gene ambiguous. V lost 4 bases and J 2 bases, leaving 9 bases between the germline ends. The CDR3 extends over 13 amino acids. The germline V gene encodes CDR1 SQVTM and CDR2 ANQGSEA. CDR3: CSVVSSGNQPQHF. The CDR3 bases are TGCAGCGTTGTTTCCAGCGGCAATCAGCCCCAGCATTTT. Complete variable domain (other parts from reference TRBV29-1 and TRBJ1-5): SAVISQKPSRDICQRGTSLTIQCQVDSQVTMMFWYRQQPGQSLTLIATANQGSEATYESGFVIDKFPISRPNLTFSTLTVSNMSPEDSSIYLCSVVSSGNQPQHFGDGTRLSIL.

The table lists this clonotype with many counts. The CDR3 loop reads CASTEGANTGELFF. CDR3 in DNA: TGTGCCAGTACTGAGGGGGCGAACACCGGGGAGCTGTTTTTT. The V and J genes are TRBV5-5 and TRBJ2-2, with a possible D match to TRBD1 (6 bases). The germline V gene encodes CDR1 SGHKS and CDR2 YYEKEE (reference sequence). With 8 bases removed from V and 0 bases from J, the gap between germline ends came to 11 bases. This CDR3 has 14 amino acids.

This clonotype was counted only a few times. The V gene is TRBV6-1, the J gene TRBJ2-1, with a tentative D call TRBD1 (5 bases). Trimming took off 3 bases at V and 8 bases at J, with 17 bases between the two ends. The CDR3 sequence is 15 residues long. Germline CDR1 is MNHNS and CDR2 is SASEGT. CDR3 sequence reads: CASSDTTVFRDEQFF. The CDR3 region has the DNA TGTGCCAGCAGTGATACGACAGTCTTTAGAGATGAGCAGTTCTTC.

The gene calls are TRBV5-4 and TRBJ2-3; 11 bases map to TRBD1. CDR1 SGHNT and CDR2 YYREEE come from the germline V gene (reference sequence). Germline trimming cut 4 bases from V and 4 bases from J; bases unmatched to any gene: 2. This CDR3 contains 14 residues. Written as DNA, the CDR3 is TGTGCCAGCAGCGCGGGACAGGGGGCAGATACGCAGTATTTT. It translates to CASSAGQGADTQYF.

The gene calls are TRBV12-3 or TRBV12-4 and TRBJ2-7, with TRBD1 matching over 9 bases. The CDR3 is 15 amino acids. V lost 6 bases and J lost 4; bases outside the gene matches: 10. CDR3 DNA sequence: TGTGCCAGCAGCGCCGGGACAGGGAATAAGTACGAGCAGTACGTC. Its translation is CASSAGTGNKYEQYV.

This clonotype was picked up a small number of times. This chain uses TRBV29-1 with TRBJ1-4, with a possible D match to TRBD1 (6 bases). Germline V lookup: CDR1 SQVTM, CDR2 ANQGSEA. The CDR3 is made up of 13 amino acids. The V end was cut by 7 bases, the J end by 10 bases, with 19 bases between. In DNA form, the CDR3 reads TGCAGCGCATGGCGGGGGCGCGGGGTAAAACTGTTTTTT. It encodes CSAWRGRGVKLFF.

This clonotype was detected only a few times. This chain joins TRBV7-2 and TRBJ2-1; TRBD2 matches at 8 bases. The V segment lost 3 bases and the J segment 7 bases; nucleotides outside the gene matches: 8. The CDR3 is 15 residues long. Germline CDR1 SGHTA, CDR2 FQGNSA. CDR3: CASSFLGPGGNEQFF. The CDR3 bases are TGTGCCAGCAGCTTCCTAGGCCCGGGGGGGAATGAGCAGTTCTTC.

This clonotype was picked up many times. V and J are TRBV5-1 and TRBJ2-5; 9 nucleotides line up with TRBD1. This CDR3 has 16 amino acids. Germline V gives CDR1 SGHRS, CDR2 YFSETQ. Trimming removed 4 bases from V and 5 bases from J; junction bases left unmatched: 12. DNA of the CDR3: TGCGCCAGCAGCGTCACAGGGGGCGCGATTTCGGAGACCCAGTACTTC. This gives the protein CASSVTGGAISETQYF.

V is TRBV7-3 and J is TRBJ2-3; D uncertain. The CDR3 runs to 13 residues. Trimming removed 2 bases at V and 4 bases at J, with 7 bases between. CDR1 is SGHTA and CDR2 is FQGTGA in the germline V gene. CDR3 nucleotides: TGTGCCAGCAGCTTATCAGCATCAGATACGCAGTATTTT. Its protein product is CASSLSASDTQYF.

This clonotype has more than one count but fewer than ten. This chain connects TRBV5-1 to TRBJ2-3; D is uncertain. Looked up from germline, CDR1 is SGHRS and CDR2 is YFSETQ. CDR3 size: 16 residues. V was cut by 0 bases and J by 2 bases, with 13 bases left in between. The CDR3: CASSLVGRANTDTQYF. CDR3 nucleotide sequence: TGCGCCAGCAGCTTGGTAGGTAGGGCCAACACAGATACGCAGTATTTT.

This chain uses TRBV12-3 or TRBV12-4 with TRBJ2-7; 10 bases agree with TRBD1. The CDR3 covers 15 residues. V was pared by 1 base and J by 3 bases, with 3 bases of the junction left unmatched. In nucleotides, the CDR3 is TGTGCCAGCAGTTTAGGGACAGGGGGATTCTACGAGCAGTACGTC. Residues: CASSLGTGGFYEQYV.

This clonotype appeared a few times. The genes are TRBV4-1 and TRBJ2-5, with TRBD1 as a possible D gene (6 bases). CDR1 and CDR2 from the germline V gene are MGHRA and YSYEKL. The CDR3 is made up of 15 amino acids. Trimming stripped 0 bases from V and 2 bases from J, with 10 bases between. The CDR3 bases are TGCGCCAGCAGCCAAGATAAGGGGGTACAAGAGACCCAGTACTTC. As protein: CASSQDKGVQETQYF.

The CDR3 coding sequence is TGCAGTGCTAGACCCACAGGGCCCTCTAATTCACCCCTCCACTTT. The encoded protein is CSARPTGPSNSPLHF. The rearrangement uses TRBV20-1 and TRBJ1-6; TRBD1 is a possible D gene (6 bases). This CDR3 is built from 15 residues. Germline lookup yields CDR1 DFQATT and CDR2 SNEGSKA (reference sequence). Deletions cut 2 bases from V and 6 bases from J, with 14 bases between.

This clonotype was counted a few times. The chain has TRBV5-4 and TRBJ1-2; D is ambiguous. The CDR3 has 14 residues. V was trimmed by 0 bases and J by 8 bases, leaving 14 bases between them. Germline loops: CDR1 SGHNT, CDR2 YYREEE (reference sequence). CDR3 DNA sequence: TGTGCCAGCAGCTTGGCGGGAGTATTAGGGGGCTACACCTTC. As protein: CASSLAGVLGGYTF.

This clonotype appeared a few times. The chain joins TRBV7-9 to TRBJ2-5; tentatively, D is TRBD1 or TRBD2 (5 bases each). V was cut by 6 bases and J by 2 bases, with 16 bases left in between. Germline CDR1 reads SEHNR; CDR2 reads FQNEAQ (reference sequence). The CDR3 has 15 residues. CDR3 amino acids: CASSSTNWGQETQYF. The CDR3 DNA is TGTGCCAGCAGTTCTACAAATTGGGGGCAAGAGACCCAGTACTTC.

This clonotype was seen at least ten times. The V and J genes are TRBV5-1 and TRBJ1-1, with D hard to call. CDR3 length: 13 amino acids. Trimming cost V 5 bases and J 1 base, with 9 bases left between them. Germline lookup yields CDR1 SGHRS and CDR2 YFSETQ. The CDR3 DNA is TGCGCCAGCAGACTGACAACGAACACTGAAGCTTTCTTT. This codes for CASRLTTNTEAFF.

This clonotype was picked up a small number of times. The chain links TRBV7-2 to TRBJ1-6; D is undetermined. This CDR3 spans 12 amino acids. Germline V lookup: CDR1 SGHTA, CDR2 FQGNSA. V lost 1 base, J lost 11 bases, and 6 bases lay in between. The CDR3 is CASSLEAPPLHF. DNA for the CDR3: TGTGCCAGCAGCTTAGAAGCCCCACCCCTCCACTTT.

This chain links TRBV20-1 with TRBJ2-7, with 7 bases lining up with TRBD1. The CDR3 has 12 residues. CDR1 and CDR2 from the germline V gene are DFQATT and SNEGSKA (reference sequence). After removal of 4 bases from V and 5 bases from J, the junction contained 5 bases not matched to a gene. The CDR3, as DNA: TGCAGTGCTACCAGACAGGGAAACGAGCAGTACGTC. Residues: CSATRQGNEQYV.

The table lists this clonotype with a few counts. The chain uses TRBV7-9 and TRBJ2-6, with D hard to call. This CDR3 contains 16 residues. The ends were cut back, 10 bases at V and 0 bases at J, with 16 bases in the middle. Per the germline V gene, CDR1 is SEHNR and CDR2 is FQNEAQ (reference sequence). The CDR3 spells CATPQAPRSGANVLTF. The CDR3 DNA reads TGTGCCACCCCCCAGGCTCCCCGCTCTGGGGCCAACGTCCTGACTTTC.

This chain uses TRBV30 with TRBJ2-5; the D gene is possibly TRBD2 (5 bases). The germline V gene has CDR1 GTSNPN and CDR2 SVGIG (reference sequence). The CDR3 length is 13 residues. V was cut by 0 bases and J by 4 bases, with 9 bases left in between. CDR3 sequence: CAWSVLGVETQYF. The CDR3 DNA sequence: TGTGCCTGGAGTGTACTAGGAGTAGAGACCCAGTACTTC.

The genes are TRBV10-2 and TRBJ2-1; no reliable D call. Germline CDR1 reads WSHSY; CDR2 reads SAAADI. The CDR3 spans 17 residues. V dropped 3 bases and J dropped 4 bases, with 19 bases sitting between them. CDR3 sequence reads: CASSDGPTIFRYNEQFF. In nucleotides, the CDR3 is TGCGCCAGCAGTGATGGGCCTACAATTTTCCGGTACAATGAGCAGTTCTTC.

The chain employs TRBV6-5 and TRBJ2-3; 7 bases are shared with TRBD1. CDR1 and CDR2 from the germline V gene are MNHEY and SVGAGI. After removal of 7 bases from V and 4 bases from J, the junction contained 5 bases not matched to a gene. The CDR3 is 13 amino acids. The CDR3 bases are TGTGCCAGCAAGAGACAGGGTCCAGATACGCAGTATTTT. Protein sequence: CASKRQGPDTQYF.

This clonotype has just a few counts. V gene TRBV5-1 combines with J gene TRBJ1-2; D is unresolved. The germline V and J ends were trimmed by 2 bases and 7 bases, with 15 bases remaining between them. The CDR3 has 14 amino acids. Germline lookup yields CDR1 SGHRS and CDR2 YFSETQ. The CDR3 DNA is TGCGCCAGCAGCTTTTCGTCGGAACCGGGTGGCTACACCTTC. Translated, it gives CASSFSSEPGGYTF.

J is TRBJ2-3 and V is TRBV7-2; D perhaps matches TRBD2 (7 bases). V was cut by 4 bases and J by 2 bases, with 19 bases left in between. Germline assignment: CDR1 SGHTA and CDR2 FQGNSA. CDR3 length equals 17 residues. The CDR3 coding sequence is TGTGCCAGCAGCTCCAAAGGGGCGGGGGCGCTCACAGATACGCAGTATTTT. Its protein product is CASSSKGAGALTDTQYF.

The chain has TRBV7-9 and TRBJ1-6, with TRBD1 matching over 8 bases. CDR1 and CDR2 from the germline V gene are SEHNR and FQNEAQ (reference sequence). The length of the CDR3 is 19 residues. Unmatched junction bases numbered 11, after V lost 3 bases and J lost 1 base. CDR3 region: CASSLNPTGAKSYNSPLHF. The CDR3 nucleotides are TGTGCCAGCAGCTTGAACCCGACAGGGGCGAAATCCTATAATTCACCCCTCCACTTT. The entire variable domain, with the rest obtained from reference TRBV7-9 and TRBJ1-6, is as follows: DTGVSQNPRHKITKRGQNVTFRCDPISEHNRLYWYRQTLGQGPEFLTYFQNEAQLEKSRLLSDRFSAERPKGSFSTLEIQRTEQGDSAMYLCASSLNPTGAKSYNSPLHFGNGTRLTVT.

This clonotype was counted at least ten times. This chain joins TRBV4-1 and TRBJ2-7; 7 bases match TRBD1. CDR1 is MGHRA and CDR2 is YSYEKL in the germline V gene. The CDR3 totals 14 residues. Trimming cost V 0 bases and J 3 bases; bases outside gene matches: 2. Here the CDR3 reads CASSQERGHYEQYF. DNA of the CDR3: TGCGCCAGCAGCCAAGAAAGGGGGCACTACGAGCAGTACTTC.

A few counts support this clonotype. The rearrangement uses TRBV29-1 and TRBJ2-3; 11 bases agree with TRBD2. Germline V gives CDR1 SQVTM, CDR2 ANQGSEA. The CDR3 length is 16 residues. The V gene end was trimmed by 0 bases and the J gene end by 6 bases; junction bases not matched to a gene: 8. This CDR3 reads CSVEDRSGGAGDTQYF. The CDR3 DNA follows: TGCAGCGTTGAAGATCGTAGCGGGGGGGCAGGGGATACGCAGTATTTT.

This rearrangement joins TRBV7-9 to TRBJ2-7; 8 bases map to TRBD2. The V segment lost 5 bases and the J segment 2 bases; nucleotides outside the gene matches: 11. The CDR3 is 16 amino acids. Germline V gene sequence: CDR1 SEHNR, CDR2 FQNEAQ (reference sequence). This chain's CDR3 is CASSPRGTSTTYEQYF. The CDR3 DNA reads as TGTGCCAGCAGCCCGAGAGGGACTAGTACTACCTACGAGCAGTACTTC.

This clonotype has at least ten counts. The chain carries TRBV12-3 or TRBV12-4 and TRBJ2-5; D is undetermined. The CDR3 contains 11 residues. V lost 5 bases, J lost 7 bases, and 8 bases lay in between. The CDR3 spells CASSPRWTQYF. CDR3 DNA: TGTGCCAGCAGTCCTCGATGGACCCAGTACTTC.